A selection of T cell receptor beta chains follows, all from one sample in a study of Ad26.COV2.S vaccination and SARS-CoV-2 variants. Assay: immunoSEQ multiplex PCR; the TCRdb copy retains only in-frame clones and omits some. The sample includes roughly 350,000 clones, roughly 91% of them seen just once. The sample consisted of peripheral blood, taken in a trial of Ad26.COV2.S vaccine versus placebo. The receptors originated from a person aged 18-65 years who received the Ad26.COV2.S COVID-19 vaccine or a placebo. CDR3s include the opening cysteine and the closing phenylalanine or tryptophan. The D gene is left open where the match is weak.

CDR3: CASNPRDYPNTGELFF
DNA: TGTGCCAGCAACCCCAGGGACTATCCGAACACCGGGGAGCTGTTTTTT
D: TRBD2
V: TRBV7-9
J: TRBJ2-2

CDR3: CALSPGAKETQYF
DNA: TGTGCCTTATCCCCAGGGGCGAAGGAGACCCAGTACTTC
D: NA
V: TRBV10-3
J: TRBJ2-5

CDR3: CASVGTTGLNQPQHF
DNA: TGTGCCAGCGTAGGAACCACAGGTTTGAATCAGCCCCAGCATTTT
D: NA
V: TRBV28
J: TRBJ1-5

CDR3: CASSVADFMNTEAFF
DNA: TGTGCCAGCAGCGTGGCGGATTTCATGAACACTGAAGCTTTCTTT
D: NA
V: TRBV9
J: TRBJ1-1

CDR3: CASSNQHNEQFF
DNA: TGCGCCAGCAGCAACCAACACAATGAGCAGTTCTTC
D: NA
V: TRBV5-1
J: TRBJ2-1

CDR3: CASRNTTTGDAKLFF
DNA: TGCGCCAGCAGAAACACCACGACAGGCGACGCCAAACTGTTTTTT
D: NA
V: TRBV5-1
J: TRBJ1-4

CDR3: CSCPERGIGTDTQYF
DNA: TGCAGCTGCCCCGAGCGGGGGATCGGCACAGATACGCAGTATTTT
D: TRBD2
V: TRBV29-1
J: TRBJ2-3

CDR3: CASSHPTQWLTGELFF
DNA: TGTGCCAGCAGCCACCCCACACAGTGGTTGACCGGGGAGCTGTTTTTT
D: NA
V: TRBV14
J: TRBJ2-2

CDR3: CATSREWEYMASTPYEQYF
DNA: TGTGCCACCAGCAGAGAGTGGGAGTATATGGCTTCGACTCCCTACGAGCAGTACTTC
D: NA
V: TRBV15
J: TRBJ2-7

CDR3: CASSWGAVAGYGYTF
DNA: TGTGCCAGCAGCTGGGGGGCGGTGGCGGGCTATGGCTACACCTTC
D: NA
V: TRBV5-6
J: TRBJ1-2

CDR3: CASSDTPGPALLEQYF
DNA: TGTGCCAGCAGCGATACTCCGGGGCCAGCTCTTCTCGAGCAGTACTTC
D: NA
V: TRBV3-1/TRBV3-2
J: TRBJ2-7

CDR3: CASSGGDGIFGELFF
DNA: TGCGCCAGCAGTGGAGGGGACGGGATTTTCGGGGAGCTGTTTTTT
D: NA
V: TRBV5-1
J: TRBJ2-2

CDR3: CASSPTNQPQHF
DNA: TGTGCCAGCAGTCCAACCAATCAGCCCCAGCATTTT
D: NA
V: TRBV6-5
J: TRBJ1-5

CDR3: CASGQGLDTQYF
DNA: TGTGCCAGCGGGCAGGGGTTAGATACGCAGTATTTT
D: NA
V: TRBV6-5
J: TRBJ2-3

CDR3: CASSLGGLKATIAYNEQFF
DNA: TGCGCCAGCAGCTTGGGTGGTCTTAAAGCCACGATCGCCTACAATGAGCAGTTCTTC
D: NA
V: TRBV5-1
J: TRBJ2-1

CDR3: CASAAGTGVYTEAFF
DNA: TGCGCCAGCGCAGCCGGGACAGGGGTTTACACTGAAGCTTTCTTT
D: TRBD1
V: TRBV5-1
J: TRBJ1-1

CDR3: CASSDRVYDSPQYLNEKLFF
DNA: TGTGCCAGCAGCGATCGAGTCTATGACAGCCCTCAGTACCTTAATGAAAAACTGTTTTTT
D: NA
V: TRBV9
J: TRBJ1-4

CDR3: CASSLEQFSNQPQHF
DNA: TGTGCCAGCAGCTTAGAGCAATTTAGCAATCAGCCCCAGCATTTT
D: NA
V: TRBV7-2
J: TRBJ1-5

CDR3: CASSVSGSWDIQYF
DNA: TGTGCCAGCAGTGTGTCAGGGTCGTGGGACATTCAGTACTTC
D: NA
V: TRBV2
J: TRBJ2-4

CDR3: CASSPGTGGLGYTF
DNA: TGTGCCAGCAGTCCCGGGACAGGGGGCCTTGGCTACACCTTC
D: TRBD1
V: TRBV6-5
J: TRBJ1-2

CDR3: CASSQGSEKLFF
DNA: TGTGCCAGCTCACAGGGGAGTGAAAAACTGTTTTTT
D: NA
V: TRBV18
J: TRBJ1-4

CDR3: CASSPTGSSNQPQHF
DNA: TGTGCCAGCAGCCCCACAGGGAGTAGCAATCAGCCCCAGCATTTT
D: NA
V: TRBV5-5
J: TRBJ1-5

CDR3: CSVEGSRKLFF
DNA: TGCAGCGTTGAAGGAAGTAGAAAACTGTTTTTT
D: NA
V: TRBV29-1
J: TRBJ1-4

CDR3: CASSPTPYTEAFF
DNA: TGTGCCAGCAGCCCCACCCCCTACACTGAAGCTTTCTTT
D: NA
V: TRBV11-3
J: TRBJ1-1

CDR3: CASSAGTVGTEAFF
DNA: TGTGCCAGTAGTGCCGGGACGGTGGGGACTGAAGCTTTCTTT
D: NA
V: TRBV19
J: TRBJ1-1

CDR3: CASMTGQGIDTQYF
DNA: TGTGCCTCCATGACGGGACAGGGGATAGATACGCAGTATTTT
D: TRBD1
V: TRBV28
J: TRBJ2-3

CDR3: CASSLEDPEGELFF
DNA: TGCGCCAGCAGCTTGGAAGACCCAGAGGGGGAGCTGTTTTTT
D: NA
V: TRBV5-1
J: TRBJ2-2

CDR3: CASSFQTGGLETQYF
DNA: TGTGCCAGCAGTTTTCAGACAGGGGGCTTGGAGACCCAGTACTTC
D: TRBD1
V: TRBV27
J: TRBJ2-5

CDR3: CASGRGLYGYTF
DNA: TGTGCTAGTGGTCGGGGCCTCTATGGCTACACCTTC
D: NA
V: TRBV12-5
J: TRBJ1-2